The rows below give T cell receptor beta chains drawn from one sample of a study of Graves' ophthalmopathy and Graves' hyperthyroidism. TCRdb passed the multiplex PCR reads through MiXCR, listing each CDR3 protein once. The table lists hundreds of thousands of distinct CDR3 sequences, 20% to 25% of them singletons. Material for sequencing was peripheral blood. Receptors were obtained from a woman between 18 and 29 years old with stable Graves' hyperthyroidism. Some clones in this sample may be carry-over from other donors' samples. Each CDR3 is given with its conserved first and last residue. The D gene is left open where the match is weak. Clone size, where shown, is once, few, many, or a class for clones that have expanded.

DNA: TGCGCCAGCAGCCTATCAGGGACAGTTGAAGCTTTCTTT; CDR3: CASSLSGTVEAFF; D: TRBD1; J: TRBJ1-1; size: many; V: TRBV5-1
DNA: TGTGCCAGCAGTTTAGCGGCGGGGGGCTCCCTGGGGGAGACCCAGTACTTC; CDR3: CASSLAAGGSLGETQYF; D: TRBD2; J: TRBJ2-5; size: few; V: TRBV12-3/TRBV12-4
DNA: TGTGCCAGCAGTTTCCCAGGGCCCGAGCAGTACTTC; CDR3: CASSFPGPEQYF; D: .; J: TRBJ2-7; size: many; V: TRBV12-3/TRBV12-4
DNA: TGCAGTGCTAGAGACAGGAACTCCTACGAGCAGTACTTC; CDR3: CSARDRNSYEQYF; D: .; J: TRBJ2-7; size: many; V: TRBV20-1
DNA: TGCGCCAGCAGCCAGGGCTCAGGACAGCCCCAGCATTTT; CDR3: CASSQGSGQPQHF; D: .; J: TRBJ1-5; size: .; V: TRBV4-1
DNA: TGTGCCATCAGTGGGGATCATAGGGGATATGGCTACACCTTC; CDR3: CAISGDHRGYGYTF; D: .; J: TRBJ1-2; size: many; V: TRBV10-3
DNA: TGTGCCAGTAGTATCACCACAGGGGGCGAACAGCCCCAGCATTTT; CDR3: CASSITTGGEQPQHF; D: TRBD1; J: TRBJ1-5; size: many; V: TRBV19
DNA: TGCGCCAGCAGCTTGGTAGGGGAAAACACCGGGGAGCTGTTTTTT; CDR3: CASSLVGENTGELFF; D: .; J: TRBJ2-2; size: .; V: TRBV5-1
DNA: TGTGCCAGCAGTCAAACGACGGTGAACACTGAAGCTTTCTTT; CDR3: CASSQTTVNTEAFF; D: .; J: TRBJ1-1; size: few; V: TRBV12-3/TRBV12-4
DNA: TGCGCCAGCTCTAAGCATGGTTCACCCCTCCACTTT; CDR3: CASSKHGSPLHF; D: .; J: TRBJ1-6; size: once; V: TRBV10-1
DNA: TGTGCCAGCAGCCAAGGGGGCCGGTCTGAGACCCAGTACTTC; CDR3: CASSQGGRSETQYF; D: .; J: TRBJ2-5; size: .; V: TRBV3-1
DNA: TGTGCCAGCAGCCCGACTAGCGGGAGACCGGGAGAGACCCAGTACTTC; CDR3: CASSPTSGRPGETQYF; D: TRBD2; J: TRBJ2-5; size: .; V: TRBV7-9
DNA: TGTGCCAGCAGTTCCCCCCCGCAGTCCCCGGGCTACACCTTC; CDR3: CASSSPPQSPGYTF; D: .; J: TRBJ1-2; size: many; V: TRBV28
DNA: TGTGCCAGCAGCGAGCCGGGACAGATCACCTACGAGCAGTACTTC; CDR3: CASSEPGQITYEQYF; D: TRBD1; J: TRBJ2-7; size: few; V: TRBV6-1
DNA: TGTGCCAGCAGCTTAAAGGGGGAAGCTGGGGCCAACGTCCTGACTTTC; CDR3: CASSLKGEAGANVLTF; D: .; J: TRBJ2-6; size: many; V: TRBV13
DNA: TGTGCCAGTACCTATGGTCAGGCGTCAGCTTCCTACGAGCAGTACTTC; CDR3: CASTYGQASASYEQYF; D: .; J: TRBJ2-7; size: many; V: TRBV19
DNA: TGTGCTAGTGGTTTGGGATCGGTTGAAGCTTTCTTT; CDR3: CASGLGSVEAFF; D: .; J: TRBJ1-1; size: many; V: TRBV12-5
DNA: TGTGCTAGTGGTTTGGTAAGGGGCGGCTCCTACGAGCAGTACTTC; CDR3: CASGLVRGGSYEQYF; D: .; J: TRBJ2-7; size: many; V: TRBV12-5
DNA: TGTGCCAGCCCTCCGGGGCTTGCGAACACTGAAGCTTTCTTT; CDR3: CASPPGLANTEAFF; D: .; J: TRBJ1-1; size: many; V: TRBV12-3/TRBV12-4
DNA: TGTGCCAGCAGTTTTGGGGGGGCGTACCAAGAGACCCAGTACTTC; CDR3: CASSFGGAYQETQYF; D: .; J: TRBJ2-5; size: .; V: TRBV27
DNA: TGCGCCAGCAGCCAAAGAGGGGGAAATCAGCCCCAGCATTTT; CDR3: CASSQRGGNQPQHF; D: .; J: TRBJ1-5; size: few; V: TRBV4-1
DNA: TGCAGTGCTGCCCGGTCAGGCGCGTATAGCAATCAGCCCCAGCATTTT; CDR3: CSAARSGAYSNQPQHF; D: .; J: TRBJ1-5; size: few; V: TRBV20-1
DNA: TGTGCCAGGAAGAGGGACACCAACACTGAAGCTTTCTTT; CDR3: CARKRDTNTEAFF; D: .; J: TRBJ1-1; size: many; V: TRBV2
DNA: TGTGCCACCAGCAGTAAAAGGGGAGCTCAGCCCCAGCATTTT; CDR3: CATSSKRGAQPQHF; D: .; J: TRBJ1-5; size: many; V: TRBV15
DNA: TGTGCCAGTAGTATCTTCAACACCATATATTTT; CDR3: CASSIFNTIYF; D: .; J: TRBJ1-3; size: many; V: TRBV19
DNA: TGTGCCATCAGTGACGGGACTAATCAGCCCCAGCATTTT; CDR3: CAISDGTNQPQHF; D: .; J: TRBJ1-5; size: many; V: TRBV10-3
DNA: TGTGCCAGCAAACCGGGACTAGCGGGGGGTTGGGAGACCCAGTACTTC; CDR3: CASKPGLAGGWETQYF; D: TRBD2; J: TRBJ2-5; size: .; V: TRBV6-2/TRBV6-3
DNA: TGTGCCTGGAGTGTCGCCGGGGCCGGGGAGCTGTTTTTT; CDR3: CAWSVAGAGELFF; D: .; J: TRBJ2-2; size: .; V: TRBV30
DNA: TGTGCCAGCAGTGGAGACAGGGGAGTTACTGAAGCTTTCTTT; CDR3: CASSGDRGVTEAFF; D: TRBD1; J: TRBJ1-1; size: many; V: TRBV27
DNA: TGTGCCAGCAGCCAAGTGGGACAGGGGTTGTCCAAAAACATTCAGTACTTC; CDR3: CASSQVGQGLSKNIQYF; D: TRBD1; J: TRBJ2-4; size: many; V: TRBV3-1
DNA: TGTGCCAGCAGCCGAGTACGGGACTACGATCAGTACTTC; CDR3: CASSRVRDYDQYF; D: TRBD2; J: TRBJ2-7; size: few; V: TRBV7-2
DNA: TGTGCCAGTAGTATAAGGTCTGAAATCGGCAATCAGCCCCAGCATTTT; CDR3: CASSIRSEIGNQPQHF; D: .; J: TRBJ1-5; size: few; V: TRBV19
DNA: TGTGCCAGCAGTTTACTGGACAGGACATTCGAGCAGTACTTC; CDR3: CASSLLDRTFEQYF; D: TRBD1; J: TRBJ2-7; size: many; V: TRBV28
DNA: TGCGCCAGCAGCTTGGTACCCCGGGACGGCGAACAGTACTTC; CDR3: CASSLVPRDGEQYF; D: .; J: TRBJ2-7; size: many; V: TRBV5-1
DNA: TGTGCCTGGAAGGGGGCGCGTGGCTACACCTTC; CDR3: CAWKGARGYTF; D: TRBD1; J: TRBJ1-2; size: few; V: TRBV30
DNA: TGTGCCAGCAGCATGCTACCGATGACGCTCCACTTT; CDR3: CASSMLPMTLHF; D: .; J: TRBJ1-6; size: .; V: TRBV7-9
DNA: TGTGCCAGTAGTATGTACAGGGGGCAAGGGCAGCCCCAGCATTTT; CDR3: CASSMYRGQGQPQHF; D: TRBD1; J: TRBJ1-5; size: .; V: TRBV19
DNA: TGTGCCAGCAGTTACTGGGGGACAAAAGCTAACTATGGCTACACCTTC; CDR3: CASSYWGTKANYGYTF; D: .; J: TRBJ1-2; size: many; V: TRBV6-5
DNA: TGTGCCAGCAGTGCCAGGGTGCTGTATGGCTACACCTTC; CDR3: CASSARVLYGYTF; D: .; J: TRBJ1-2; size: many; V: TRBV2
DNA: TGTGCCAGCAGTGACAGGGCCCCCTCCTACGAGCAGTACTTC; CDR3: CASSDRAPSYEQYF; D: TRBD1; J: TRBJ2-7; size: .; V: TRBV28
DNA: TGTGCCAGCAGTAGCGAGACAGGGGAGAACACTGAAGCTTTCTTT; CDR3: CASSSETGENTEAFF; D: TRBD1; J: TRBJ1-1; size: many; V: TRBV6-1
DNA: TGCAGTGTTAAACGGGAGACCCAGTACTTC; CDR3: CSVKRETQYF; D: .; J: TRBJ2-5; size: .; V: TRBV20-1
DNA: TGTGCCAGCAGCCCGACAGGGGGAAGAACTGAAGCTTTCTTT; CDR3: CASSPTGGRTEAFF; D: TRBD1; J: TRBJ1-1; size: many; V: TRBV12-3/TRBV12-4
DNA: TGTGCCATCAGTGAGTTGCGTACAGCGAACACTGAAGCTTTCTTT; CDR3: CAISELRTANTEAFF; D: .; J: TRBJ1-1; size: many; V: TRBV10-3
DNA: TGTGCCAGCGGTTACGGTACAGGGGTGATGGACTATGGCTACACCTTC; CDR3: CASGYGTGVMDYGYTF; D: TRBD1; J: TRBJ1-2; size: few; V: TRBV6-5
DNA: TGTGCCAGCGGGCCTCTGATGATGGGTACTGAAGCTTTCTTT; CDR3: CASGPLMMGTEAFF; D: .; J: TRBJ1-1; size: few; V: TRBV19
DNA: TGTGCCACCAGCAGAGATTTGGGATACTACGTCGAGCAGTACTTC; CDR3: CATSRDLGYYVEQYF; D: .; J: TRBJ2-7; size: many; V: TRBV15
DNA: TGTGCCAGCCGGATAGAGACCCAGTACTTC; CDR3: CASRIETQYF; D: .; J: TRBJ2-5; size: many; V: TRBV2
DNA: TGTGCCAGCAGCCAAGATAAGGGTTCTGGAAACACCATATATTTT; CDR3: CASSQDKGSGNTIYF; D: .; J: TRBJ1-3; size: many; V: TRBV4-2
DNA: TGTGCCAGCAGTTACAAGCCTAGCGGGAGCTCCCCCCCATACGAGCAGTACTTC; CDR3: CASSYKPSGSSPPYEQYF; D: TRBD2; J: TRBJ2-7; size: .; V: TRBV6-2/TRBV6-3
DNA: TGTGCCAGCAGCCAAGATCTTAGCGGAAAATGGTCCCACGAGCAGTACTTC; CDR3: CASSQDLSGKWSHEQYF; D: .; J: TRBJ2-7; size: few; V: TRBV4-2
DNA: TGTGCCAGCAGTTACTCGCCCGTCTTCGACACTGAAGCTTTCTTT; CDR3: CASSYSPVFDTEAFF; D: .; J: TRBJ1-1; size: .; V: TRBV6-5
DNA: TGTGCCAGCAGCTGGACAGGGGGTGAATCACCCCTCCACTTT; CDR3: CASSWTGGESPLHF; D: TRBD1; J: TRBJ1-6; size: few; V: TRBV27